One sample yielded the 20 T cell receptor beta chains listed below, sequenced in a study of tumor-infiltrating lymphocytes in oesophageal squamous cell carcinoma. TCRdb redid the calling of the PCR reads with MiXCR, one entry per CDR3 protein. There are almost 20,000 distinct CDR3 sequences in the sample; around two fifths occur only once, and about 39% lies in the top ten. Material for sequencing was esophageal tumor tissue. Every receptor here comes from a male donor with esophageal squamous cell carcinoma.

This clonotype was seen ten or more times. The chain has TRBV11-2 and TRBJ2-3; D is undetermined. Germline CDR1 reads SGHAT; CDR2 reads FQNNGV. Trimming cost V 5 bases and J 1 base, with 4 bases left between them. This CDR3 contains 12 residues. The CDR3 nucleotides are TGTGCCAGCAGCCCAGGCACAGATACGCAGTATTTT. As protein: CASSPGTDTQYF.

At least ten counts were recorded for this clonotype. V usage is TRBV6-2 or TRBV6-3 and J usage is TRBJ2-3; no clear D gene. The germline V gene has CDR1 MNHEY and CDR2 SVGEGT. The CDR3 covers 14 residues. The V end lost 1 base, the J end lost 2 bases, and 7 bases lay between the germline ends. The CDR3 loop is CASSYYSYTDTQYF. For the CDR3, the DNA is TGTGCCAGCAGTTACTACTCCTACACAGATACGCAGTATTTT.

This clonotype was seen a handful of times. The rearrangement joins TRBV9 to TRBJ2-7, with a weak D call TRBD2 (6 bases). V shed 0 bases and J shed 1 base, with 14 bases lying between them. This CDR3 spans 16 amino acids. Germline lookup yields CDR1 SGDLS and CDR2 YYNGEE. The CDR3 here is CASSVGSPGVSYEQYF. CDR3 coding DNA: TGTGCCAGCAGCGTAGGGTCACCGGGAGTTTCCTACGAGCAGTACTTC.

The CDR3 nucleotides read TGTGCCAGCAGTTTATTCGGACTAGCGGGGGGACCCGCCTACAATGAGCAGTTCTTC. It translates to CASSLFGLAGGPAYNEQFF. V usage is TRBV27 and J usage is TRBJ2-7; 14 bases are shared with TRBD2. The DNA end is more similar to TRBJ2-1, so the J call may be wrong. The CDR3 loop spans 19 amino acids. The germline CDR1 and CDR2 sequences are MNHEY and SMNVEV (reference sequence).

Points on this clonotype: This may stem from a read error, because a much larger clone lies one nucleotide away. The chain carries TRBV27 and TRBJ2-7; D may be TRBD2 (6 bases). The DNA end is a closer match to TRBJ2-1, so the J assignment may be wrong. This CDR3 region has 15 residues. Looked up from germline, CDR1 is MNHEY and CDR2 is SMNVEV (reference sequence). The CDR3 is CASSFVGGGPNEQFF. The DNA for the CDR3 is TGTGCCAGCAGTTTTGTGGGAGGTGGTCCTAACGAGCAGTTCTTC.

This clonotype was detected only a few times. The CDR3 sequence: CASSLRTSGEETQYF. The CDR3, as DNA: TGTGCCAGCAGCCTACGGACTAGCGGTGAAGAGACCCAGTACTTC. V and J are TRBV7-6 and TRBJ2-5; TRBD2 agrees at 10 bases. The CDR3 covers 15 residues. Germline CDR1 reads SGHVS; CDR2 reads FNYEAQ. The ends lost 5 bases at V and 3 bases at J; junction bases unmatched: 6. The complete variable domain, with remaining parts taken from reference TRBV7-6 and TRBJ2-5, reads GAGVSQSPRYKVTKRGQDVALRCDPISGHVSLYWYRQALGQGPEFLTYFNYEAQQDKSGLPNDRFSAERPEGSISTLTIQRTEQRDSAMYRCASSLRTSGEETQYFGPGTRLLVL.

The chain couples TRBV6-6 to TRBJ2-1; 10 bases map to TRBD2. Judging by the DNA end, TRBJ2-5 fits better; the J call may be wrong. Germline values: CDR1 MNHNY, CDR2 SVGAGI (reference sequence). This CDR3 has 18 residues. Here the CDR3 reads CASSYSQYLAGAGETQYF. CDR3 sequence (DNA): TGTGCCAGCAGTTACTCGCAGTACCTAGCGGGGGCTGGGGAGACCCAGTACTTC.

CDR3 protein: CASSPLSLTGSETEAFF. The CDR3 nucleotides read TGCGCCAGCAGCCCTCTTTCGTTAACGGGGTCGGAGACTGAAGCTTTCTTT. The rearrangement joins TRBV4-3 to TRBJ1-1; D remains ambiguous. Trimming took 4 bases from V and 5 from J, leaving 23 bases between them. CDR1 and CDR2 from the germline V gene are LGHNA and YSLEER. The CDR3 is made up of 17 amino acids.

The CDR3 region has the DNA TGTGCCAGCGGAAGACAGGGGCAAGAGACCCAGTACTTC. Its translation is CASGRQGQETQYF. This chain joins TRBV11-3 and TRBJ2-3; 8 nucleotides line up with TRBD1. The assigned J gene may be wrong: the sequence end matches TRBJ2-5 better. CDR1 SGHNT and CDR2 YENEEA come from the germline V gene. The CDR3 loop spans 13 amino acids.

The gene calls are TRBV7-6 and TRBJ2-3; 12 bases are a match to TRBD2. Germline CDR1 SGHVS, CDR2 FNYEAQ. The CDR3 has 16 amino acids. The V and J ends lost 5 bases and 5 bases, in that order; junction bases with no gene match: 8. As DNA, the CDR3 is TGTGCCAGCAGCCTACTCCCGGGACTAGCGGGAGATACGCAGTATTTT. It encodes CASSLLPGLAGDTQYF.

As concerns this clonotype: This CDR3 is missing its conserved last phenylalanine or tryptophan, likely due to a read error. The limits of the CDR3 on the DNA are not certain, so only TCRdb's listed CDR3 is given. The gene calls are TRBV6-5 and TRBJ2-3; the table's TRBD1 call for D was not verified on the DNA. The CDR3 comprises 15 residues, both ends counted. The germline CDR1 and CDR2 sequences are MNHEY and SVGAGI. CDR3 protein: CASCPDPSMATPSVR.

This sequence joins TRBV19 and TRBJ2-5; D remains ambiguous. Germline V CDR1 and CDR2: LNHDA, SQIVND (reference sequence). The germline V and J ends were trimmed by 3 bases and 5 bases, with 7 bases remaining between them. There are 12 residues in the CDR3. The CDR3 sequence is CASSMNRETQYF. CDR3 nucleotide sequence: TGTGCCAGTAGTATGAACCGGGAGACCCAGTACTTC.

The CDR3 protein is CASSFCEQYF. The CDR3 nucleotides are TGTGCCAGCAGCTTCTGCGAGCAGTACTTC. This rearrangement joins TRBV11-3 to TRBJ2-7; D remains unclear. The CDR3 loop spans 10 amino acids. Germline V gene data show CDR1 as SGHNT and CDR2 as YENEEA. Trimming shortened V by 3 bases and J by 6 bases, and 3 bases separated the two germline ends.

Regarding this clonotype: The missing conserved phenylalanine or tryptophan at the end of this CDR3 makes a read error likely. Because the CDR3's place on the DNA is in doubt, the DNA is left out and the CDR3 is given as listed by TCRdb. This chain uses TRBV12-3 or TRBV12-4 with TRBJ2-7; the listed D gene, TRBD2, was not tested against the DNA. Ends included, the CDR3 has 17 residues. The CDR3 here is CASSLERGEGPGYTFGS.

This clonotype is labeled as medium-sized. The chain recombines TRBV6-6 with TRBJ1-5; 7 bases match TRBD1. Germline V gene data show CDR1 as MNHNY and CDR2 as SVGAGI (reference sequence). Trimming at V came to 0 bases and at J to 7 bases, leaving 6 bases not matched to a gene. This CDR3 has 15 amino acids. CDR3 in amino acids: CASSYSTGRMQPQHF. The CDR3 DNA is TGTGCCAGCAGTTACTCGACAGGGAGGATGCAGCCCCAGCATTTT.

This clonotype was picked up many times. This chain uses TRBV5-1 with TRBJ1-1; D not resolved. The germline V and J ends were trimmed by 0 bases and 5 bases, with 8 bases remaining between them. Germline V gene data show CDR1 as SGHRS and CDR2 as YFSETQ. The CDR3 is 13 amino acids. DNA for the CDR3: TGCGCCAGCAGCTTGGGGGCAAGTACTGAAGCTTTCTTT. Its protein product is CASSLGASTEAFF.

The CDR3 DNA follows: TGTGCCAGCAGTTCCCCCCAAGAGACCCAGTACTTC. This translates into CASSSPQETQYF. The rearrangement uses TRBV6-6 and TRBJ2-1, with D unresolved. The J call may be wrong; the DNA end is better matched by TRBJ2-5. There are 12 residues in the CDR3. The germline V gene encodes CDR1 MNHNY and CDR2 SVGAGI (reference sequence).

Many counts were recorded for this clonotype. The chain joins TRBV7-2 to TRBJ2-1, with D possibly being TRBD2 (6 bases). V lost 2 bases and J 9 bases, leaving 8 bases between the germline ends. The CDR3 has 12 residues. The germline V gene has CDR1 SGHTA and CDR2 FQGNSA. The CDR3: CASSLTSIEQFF. CDR3 nucleotide sequence: TGTGCCAGCAGCTTAACTAGCATTGAGCAGTTCTTC.

This clonotype was counted at least ten times. The chain carries TRBV27 and TRBJ1-1; no definite D call. The V and J ends lost 4 bases and 7 bases respectively, with 16 bases between them. This CDR3 has 14 residues. Germline-derived CDR1 and CDR2 are MNHEY and SMNVEV (reference sequence). CDR3 in amino acids: CASSSTTRLGEAFF. CDR3 sequence (DNA): TGTGCCAGCAGTTCAACGACACGACTTGGTGAAGCTTTCTTT.

V gene TRBV28 combines with J gene TRBJ2-1; a weak D match, TRBD2 (5 bases). The end of the DNA is better explained by TRBJ2-7, so the J call may be wrong. In germline, CDR1 is MDHEN, CDR2 SYDVKM. This CDR3 region has 15 residues. As DNA, the CDR3 is TGTGCCAGCATCCCTGAGCGGCGGAAAACCTACGAGCAGTACTTC. Its translation is CASIPERRKTYEQYF.